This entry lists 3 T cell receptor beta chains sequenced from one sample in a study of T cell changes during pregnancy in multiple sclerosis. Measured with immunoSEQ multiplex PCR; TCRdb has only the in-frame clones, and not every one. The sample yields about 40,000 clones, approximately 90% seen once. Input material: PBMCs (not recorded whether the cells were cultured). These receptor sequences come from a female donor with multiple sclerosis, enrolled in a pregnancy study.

The CDR3 loop reads CASSLGQERNYGYTF. CDR3 coding DNA: TGTGCCAGCAGCTTAGGTCAGGAACGAAATTATGGCTACACCTTC. The V and J genes are TRBV7-9 and TRBJ1-2; D ambiguous. V lost 1 base to trimming and J lost 5 bases, with 14 bases between them. Germline V CDR1 and CDR2: SEHNR, FQNEAQ (reference sequence). The CDR3 runs to 15 residues.

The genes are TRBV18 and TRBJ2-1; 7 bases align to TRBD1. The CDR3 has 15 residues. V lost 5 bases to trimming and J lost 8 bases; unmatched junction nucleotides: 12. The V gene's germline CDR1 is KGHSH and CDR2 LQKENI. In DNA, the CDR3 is TGTGCCAGCTCAGAGGGGTCCCGGGACAGCCATGAGCAGTTCTTC. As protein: CASSEGSRDSHEQFF. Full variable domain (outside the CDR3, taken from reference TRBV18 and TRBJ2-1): NAGVMQNPRHLVRRRGQEARLRCSPMKGHSHVYWYRQLPEEGLKFMVYLQKENIIDESGMPKERFSAEFPKEGPSILRIQQVVRGDSAAYFCASSEGSRDSHEQFFGPGTRLTVL.

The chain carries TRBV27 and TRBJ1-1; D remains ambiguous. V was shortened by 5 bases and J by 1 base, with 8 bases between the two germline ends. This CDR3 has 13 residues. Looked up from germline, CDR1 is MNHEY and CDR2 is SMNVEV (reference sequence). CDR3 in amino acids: CASSTGRNTEAFF. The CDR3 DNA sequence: TGTGCCAGCAGTACCGGACGGAACACTGAAGCTTTCTTT.